This T cell receptor (beta chain) emerged from a study of blood T cell repertoires in COVID-19. Study at large: Acute and convalescent COVID-19 specimens originated in the United States, Italy and Spain. PBMCs, B-cell-depleted T cells, or T cells were the source of the cDNA or gDNA that made up the material.

The CDR3 runs to 16 residues. Germline V gene data show CDR1 as SGHRS and CDR2 as YFSETQ. V was pared by 4 bases and J by 1 base, with 17 bases between. Sequencing was performed with immunoSEQ multiplex PCR; in TCRdb, only in-frame clones are kept and a portion is missing. The repertoire includes hundreds of thousands of clones, about nine tenths of them detected once, and about 6.9% sits in the top ten. The genes are TRBV5-1 and TRBJ2-5; D is perhaps TRBD2 (5 bases). This clonotype was obtained from a woman aged 50 to 65 with COVID-19, enrolled during active disease. Input material: peripheral blood. CDR3 DNA sequence: TGCGCCAGCAGCCCGTATCTCGGGCGGGTCCAAGAGACCCAGTACTTC. As protein: CASSPYLGRVQETQYF.